The 15 T cell receptor beta chains presented below share a single source sample, sequenced in a study of identical twins. TCRdb reprocessed the 5' RACE reads via MiXCR and lists one record per CDR3 protein. In the table there are approximately 890,000 distinct CDR3 sequences, 9% to 15% of which are singletons. The sample was also linked to a second study, of yellow fever vaccine responses in identical twins.

The specimen was PBMCs. These receptor sequences come from a woman between 18 and 30 years old in good health.

This chain connects TRBV19 to TRBJ1-5, with 7 bases lining up with TRBD1. After removal of 7 bases from V and 2 bases from J, the junction contained 5 bases not matched to a gene. The length of the CDR3 is 14 residues. Germline CDR1 is LNHDA and CDR2 is SQIVND (reference sequence). CDR3 amino acids: CASIPQGGNQPQHF. CDR3 nucleotide sequence: TGTGCCAGTATCCCCCAGGGGGGCAATCAGCCCCAGCATTTT.

Many counts were recorded for this clonotype. This rearrangement joins TRBV4-1 to TRBJ2-2, with D possibly being TRBD1 (5 bases). V lost 4 bases to trimming and J lost 4 bases, with 7 bases between them. Looked up from germline, CDR1 is MGHRA and CDR2 is YSYEKL. The CDR3 consists of 13 residues. Here the CDR3 reads CASSPGFTGELFF. Here the CDR3 DNA reads TGCGCCAGCAGCCCAGGGTTCACCGGGGAGCTGTTTTTT.

The chain carries TRBV6-1 and TRBJ1-2; maybe TRBD1 (5 bases). The CDR3 covers 13 residues. In germline, CDR1 is MNHNS, CDR2 SASEGT. Between the trimmed V and J ends, which lost 9 bases and 5 bases, there was a span of 16 bases. CDR3 DNA sequence: TGTGCCAGATCCCTCGGGACTGGGTATGGCTACACCTTC. Its translation: CARSLGTGYGYTF.

The V gene is TRBV7-6, the J gene TRBJ2-3, with TRBD1 matching 7 bases. V lost 5 bases to trimming and J lost 14 bases; unmatched junction nucleotides: 13. CDR1 is SGHVS and CDR2 is FNYEAQ in the germline V gene. This CDR3 has 13 residues. CDR3 region: CASSPRPGQPTYF. The DNA for the CDR3 is TGTGCCAGCAGCCCCCGCCCGGGACAGCCCACGTATTTT.

The table lists this clonotype with a few counts. The chain uses TRBV3-1 and TRBJ1-5; tentatively, D is TRBD1 (6 bases). Trimming stripped 1 base from V and 3 bases from J, with 16 bases between. Germline CDR1 and CDR2: LGHDT and YNNKEL (reference sequence). The CDR3 consists of 17 residues. In DNA, the CDR3 is TGTGCCAGCAGCCAAGCTAACGCAGGGGCTAACAATCAGCCCCAGCATTTT. It is translated as CASSQANAGANNQPQHF.

The chain joins TRBV12-3 or TRBV12-4 to TRBJ2-7; D unclear. The V and J ends lost 3 bases and 5 bases respectively, with 11 bases between them. The CDR3 contains 13 residues. CDR3 in DNA: TGTGCCAGCAGTTTCACCGACATGGACGAGCAGTACTTC. Amino acid sequence: CASSFTDMDEQYF.

The V call is TRBV29-1, the J call TRBJ2-3; 10 bases map to TRBD1. Germline V gene sequence: CDR1 SQVTM, CDR2 ANQGSEA. With V trimmed by 2 bases and J by 12 bases, 11 bases remained unmatched. This CDR3 has 14 amino acids. Written as DNA, the CDR3 is TGCAGCGTTGAACCGGGACAGGGGCAGGCTGCCCAGTATTTT. It translates to CSVEPGQGQAAQYF.

The sample holds a few counts of this clonotype. The V call is TRBV5-5, the J call TRBJ2-7; tentative D call: TRBD2 (5 bases). The CDR3 is made up of 14 amino acids. Germline values: CDR1 SGHKS, CDR2 YYEKEE (reference sequence). The V end lost 0 bases, the J end lost 5 bases, and 12 bases lay between the germline ends. Written as DNA, the CDR3 is TGTGCCAGCAGCTTGGGTTGGGGTAGCGACGAGCAGTACTTC. Its translation is CASSLGWGSDEQYF.

This CDR3 reads CASSLATTIYNEQFF. CDR3 sequence (DNA): TGTGCCAGCAGTTTAGCGACTACAATCTACAATGAGCAGTTCTTC. The chain recombines TRBV12-3 or TRBV12-4 with TRBJ2-1, with D perhaps TRBD2 (5 bases). CDR3 length: 15 residues. V lost 0 bases, J lost 3 bases, and 9 bases lay in between.

The chain carries TRBV10-2 and TRBJ2-5; no clear D. The V gene's germline CDR1 is WSHSY and CDR2 SAAADI. Trimming removed 4 bases at V and 4 bases at J, with 10 bases between. The CDR3 spans 13 residues. The DNA of the CDR3 is TGCGCCAGCAGTGGAGAACTCCGAGAGACCCAGTACTTC. It is translated as CASSGELRETQYF.

This clonotype was seen only a few times. V is TRBV2 and J is TRBJ2-7; D uncertain. This CDR3 has 13 amino acids. The V end was cut by 3 bases, the J end by 2 bases, with 8 bases between. Germline CDR1 reads SNHLY; CDR2 reads FYNNEI. CDR3 amino acids: CASSDVGAYEQYF. In nucleotides, the CDR3 is TGTGCCAGCAGTGATGTCGGTGCCTACGAGCAGTACTTC.

The CDR3, as DNA: TGTGCCAGCAGTTTACGGCGCGGAGGGGGTCAGCCCCAGCATTTT. Protein sequence: CASSLRRGGGQPQHF. The chain is built from TRBV28 and TRBJ1-5, with D possibly matching TRBD1 (6 bases). The CDR3 is 15 amino acids. The germline CDR1 and CDR2 sequences are MDHEN and SYDVKM. Deletions cut 2 bases from V and 6 bases from J, with 14 bases between.

The V call is TRBV12-3 or TRBV12-4, the J call TRBJ2-5; 7 bases map to TRBD1. Trimming cost V 6 bases and J 5 bases; bases outside gene matches: 6. The CDR3 consists of 13 residues. For the CDR3, the DNA is TGTGCCAGCAGCGACAGGGTCGGGGAGACCCAGTACTTC. This gives the protein CASSDRVGETQYF.

This clonotype was observed a few times. The chain employs TRBV7-9 and TRBJ2-3; perhaps TRBD2 as D (5 bases). V gave up 5 bases and J gave up 2 bases, with 11 bases separating them. The CDR3 extends over 14 amino acids. CDR1 and CDR2 (germline): SEHNR, FQNEAQ (reference sequence). CDR3 protein: CASSQQRDTDTQYF. The DNA for the CDR3 is TGTGCCAGCAGCCAACAGAGGGACACAGATACGCAGTATTTT.

V gene TRBV4-1 combines with J gene TRBJ1-1, with no clear D. Trimming removed 4 bases from V and 0 bases from J, with 15 bases in between. Germline V gives CDR1 MGHRA, CDR2 YSYEKL. The CDR3 spans 16 residues. The CDR3 DNA follows: TGCGCCAGCAGCCCCATGGCGGGAGGAATGAACACTGAAGCTTTCTTT. This codes for CASSPMAGGMNTEAFF.